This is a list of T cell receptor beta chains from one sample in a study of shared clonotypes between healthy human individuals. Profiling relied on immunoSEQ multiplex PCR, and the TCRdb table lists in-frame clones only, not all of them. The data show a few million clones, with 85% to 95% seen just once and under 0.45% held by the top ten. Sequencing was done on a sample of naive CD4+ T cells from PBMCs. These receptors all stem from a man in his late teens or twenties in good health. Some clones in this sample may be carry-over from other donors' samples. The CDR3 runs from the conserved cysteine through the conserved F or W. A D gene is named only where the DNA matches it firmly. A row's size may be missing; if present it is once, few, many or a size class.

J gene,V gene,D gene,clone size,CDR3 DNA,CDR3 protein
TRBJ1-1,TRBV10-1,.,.,TGCGCCAGCAGTGACTCTACGACAGCCCGGAGCACTGAAGCTTTCTTT,CASSDSTTARSTEAFF
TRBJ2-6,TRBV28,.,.,TGTGCCAGCAGTGTAGGGCGTAAGATCTCTGGGGCCAACGTCCTGACTTTC,CASSVGRKISGANVLTF
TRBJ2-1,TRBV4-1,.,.,TGCGCCAGCAGCCAGCCAGGGAGGGGGGAGAGAAATGAGCAGTTCTTC,CASSQPGRGERNEQFF
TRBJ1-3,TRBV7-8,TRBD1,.,TGTGCCAGCAGCTTAGTTGGACAGGGTTCGGAAAACACCATATATTTT,CASSLVGQGSENTIYF
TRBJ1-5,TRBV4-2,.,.,TGTGCCAGCAGCCAAGACAGCTCCCGGGGACAGCCCCAGCATTTT,CASSQDSSRGQPQHF
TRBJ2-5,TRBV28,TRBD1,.,TGTGCCAGCAGTTTATTTCAGGGGGTGTCGGAGACCCAGTACTTC,CASSLFQGVSETQYF
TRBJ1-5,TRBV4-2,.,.,TGTGCCAGCAGCCAAGATGGGCGGAGTTATAGCAATCAGCCCCAGCATTTT,CASSQDGRSYSNQPQHF
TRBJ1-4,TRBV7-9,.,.,TGTGCCAGCAGCTTGGCTACAGGGTCTAATGAAAAACTGTTTTTT,CASSLATGSNEKLFF
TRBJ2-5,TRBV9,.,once,TGTGCCAGCAGCGTAAGGCAGGGCGGCGAGACCCAGTACTTC,CASSVRQGGETQYF
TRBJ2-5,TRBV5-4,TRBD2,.,TGTGCCAGCAGCTACAGACTAGCGGGAGGGGGGGAGACCCAGTACTTC,CASSYRLAGGGETQYF
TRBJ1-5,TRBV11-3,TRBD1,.,TGTGCCAGCACCCGCCCGGACAGGCCGCGCAATCAGCCCCAGCATTTT,CASTRPDRPRNQPQHF
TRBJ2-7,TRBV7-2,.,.,TGTGCCAGCAGCTTGGCGTACCACGAGCAGTACTTC,CASSLAYHEQYF
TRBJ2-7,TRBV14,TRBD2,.,TGTGCGAGCGGGAGGACCCACGAGCAGTACTTC,CASGRTHEQYF
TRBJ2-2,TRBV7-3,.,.,TGTGCCAGCAGTTTAGGTTGGGGATCTCACACCGGGGAGCTGTTTTTT,CASSLGWGSHTGELFF
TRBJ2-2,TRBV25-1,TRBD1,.,TGTGCCAGCAGTACCGGGACAGGGTACACCGGGGAGCTGTTTTTT,CASSTGTGYTGELFF
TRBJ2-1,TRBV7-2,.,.,TGTGCCAGCAGCTCGTTCCGGAATGAGCAGTTCTTC,CASSSFRNEQFF
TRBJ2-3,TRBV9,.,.,TGTGCCAGCAGCGTCCAGGGGCACACAGATACGCAGTATTTT,CASSVQGHTDTQYF
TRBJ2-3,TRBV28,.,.,TGTGCCAGCAGGGGTCCAGGTGATACGCAGTATTTT,CASRGPGDTQYF
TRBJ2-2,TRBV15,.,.,TGTGCCACCAGCAGAGGGCTAAACACCGGGGAGCTGTTTTTT,CATSRGLNTGELFF
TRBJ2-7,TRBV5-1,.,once,TGCGCCAGCACCCGAGAGGCAGCCGAGGAGCAGTACTTC,CASTREAAEEQYF
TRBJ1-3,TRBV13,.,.,TGTGCCAGCACCAAGGACAGACTTTCTGGAAACACCATATATTTT,CASTKDRLSGNTIYF
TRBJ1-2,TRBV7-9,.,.,TGTGCCAGCAGCCCTGGACAGCCCTATGGCTACACCTTC,CASSPGQPYGYTF
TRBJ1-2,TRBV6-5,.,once,TGTGCCAGCAGTTACTCCAGGGAGTTCGGCTACACCTTC,CASSYSREFGYTF
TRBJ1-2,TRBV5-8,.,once,TGTGCCAGCAGCTTAGAGGCAGGTGCCGCCGTTAAGGGCTACACCTTC,CASSLEAGAAVKGYTF
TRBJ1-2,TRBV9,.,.,TGTGCCAGCAGCGCCTCCCCCCGGGGGCTGGATGGCTACACCTTC,CASSASPRGLDGYTF
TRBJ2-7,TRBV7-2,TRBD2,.,TGTGCCAGCAGCTTAGTCCCCGCCCTTAGCGGGAGCTCCTACGAGCAGTACTTC,CASSLVPALSGSSYEQYF
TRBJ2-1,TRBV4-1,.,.,TGCGCCAGCAGCCAAGCCCCCGTCGTAAATGAGCAGTTCTTC,CASSQAPVVNEQFF
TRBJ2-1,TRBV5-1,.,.,TGCGCCAGCAGCGAGAAGGGTTTCTCGCAGGCTTTGGAAACCACACACCATGAGCAGTTCTTC,CASSEKGFSQALETTHHEQFF
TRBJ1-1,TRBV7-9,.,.,TGTGCCAGCAGCTTCGAGGCAGGGTTTGCTTTCTTT,CASSFEAGFAFF
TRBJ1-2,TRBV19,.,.,TGTGCCAGTAGTATAGACACGAGCTATGGCTACACCTTC,CASSIDTSYGYTF
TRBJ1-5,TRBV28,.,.,TGTGCCAGCAGCACCAGGGGTAGCAATCAGCCCCAGCATTTT,CASSTRGSNQPQHF
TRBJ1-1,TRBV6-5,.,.,TGTGCCAGCAGTTATGAAGGGACTGAAGCTTTCTTT,CASSYEGTEAFF
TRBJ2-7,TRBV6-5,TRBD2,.,TGTGCCAGCAGTTACGGGGGTTGGCTAGCGGGAGGCGAGCAGTACTTC,CASSYGGWLAGGEQYF
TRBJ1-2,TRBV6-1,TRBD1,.,TGTGCCAGCAGTGATCTAGACAGGGTCTATGGCTACACCTTC,CASSDLDRVYGYTF
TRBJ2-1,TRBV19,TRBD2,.,TGTGCCAGTAGCAGGACTAGCTCCGGTGAGCAGTTCTTC,CASSRTSSGEQFF
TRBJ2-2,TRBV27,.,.,TGTGCCAGCAGTGTCCGGATGAGGACCGGGGAGCTGTTTTTT,CASSVRMRTGELFF
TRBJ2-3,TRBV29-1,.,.,TGCAGCGTTGTTGCTGACAGGAGCACAGATACGCAGTATTTT,CSVVADRSTDTQYF
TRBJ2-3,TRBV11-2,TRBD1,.,TGTGCCAGCAGCTTAGGGACAGGGGGTAATCTCGGGACAGATACGCAGTATTTT,CASSLGTGGNLGTDTQYF
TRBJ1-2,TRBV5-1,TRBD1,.,TGCGCCAGCAGCTTGGCGGGACAGTACTATGGCTACACCTTC,CASSLAGQYYGYTF
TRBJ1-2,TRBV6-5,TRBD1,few,TGTGCCAGCAGCATGACAGGGTCAGCTAACTATGGCTACACCTTC,CASSMTGSANYGYTF